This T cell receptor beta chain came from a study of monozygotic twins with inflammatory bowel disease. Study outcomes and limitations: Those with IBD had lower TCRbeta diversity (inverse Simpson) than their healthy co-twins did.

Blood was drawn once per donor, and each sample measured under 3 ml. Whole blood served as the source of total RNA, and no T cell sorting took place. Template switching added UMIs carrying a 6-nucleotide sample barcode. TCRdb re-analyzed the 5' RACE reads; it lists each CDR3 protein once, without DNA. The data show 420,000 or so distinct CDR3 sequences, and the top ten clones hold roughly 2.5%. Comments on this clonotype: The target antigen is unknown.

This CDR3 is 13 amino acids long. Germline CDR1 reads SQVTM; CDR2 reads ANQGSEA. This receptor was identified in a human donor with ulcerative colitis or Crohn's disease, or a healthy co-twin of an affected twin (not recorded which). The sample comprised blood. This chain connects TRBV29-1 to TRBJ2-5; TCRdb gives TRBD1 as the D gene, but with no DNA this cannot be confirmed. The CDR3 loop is CSVGQGGQETQYF.